This TCR beta chain was sequenced for a study of shared clonotypes between healthy human individuals. Study at large: The people who gave samples were two women and a few men aged 18 to 49. Study-wide results and limits: Clonotypes not shared had lower generation probabilities than those common to all four donors. It was the few donors that limited the genetic and exposure-history diversity represented.

Measured with immunoSEQ multiplex PCR; TCRdb has only the in-frame clones, and not every one. Here the sample spans a few million clones, more than 85% being singletons. This CDR3 is 14 amino acids long. Germline loops: CDR1 MNHEY, CDR2 SMNVEV (reference sequence). Between the trimmed V and J ends, which lost 5 bases and 2 bases, there was a span of 12 bases. On this clone: The antigen remains undetermined.

The sample consisted of naive CD4+ T cells from PBMCs. The subset is: CD45RA+ positively selected. This TCR came from a man younger than 30 in good health. Some clones in this sample may be carry-over from other donors' samples. The chain uses TRBV27 and TRBJ1-2; D not certain. The CDR3 is CASSPIRYNYGYTF. The CDR3 nucleotides read TGTGCCAGCAGTCCAATCAGGTACAACTATGGCTACACCTTC.